The rows below give T cell receptor beta chains drawn from one sample of a study of cytomegalovirus exposure and HLA in healthy donors. Profiled with immunoSEQ multiplex PCR; TCRdb holds only in-frame clones, not every one. The table records 150,000 or so clones, 77% of them present only once. Input material: PBMCs. Source of these receptors: a woman under 40 in good health and CMV-seronegative. Both conserved end residues are part of each CDR3. Fields, in order: CDR3 length, clone size, D gene, V gene, J gene, CDR3 protein, CDR3 DNA. A D gene is named only where the DNA matches it firmly. Where a row states a size, it is once, few, many or the class of an expanded clone; other rows omit it.

length: 14
size: -
D: TRBD1
V: TRBV5-1
J: TRBJ1-1
CDR3: CASSSQGVNTEAFF
DNA: TGCGCCAGCAGTTCACAGGGGGTGAACACTGAAGCTTTCTTT

length: 16
size: -
D: TRBD1
V: TRBV9
J: TRBJ2-2
CDR3: CASSVGGGSQQRELFF
DNA: TGTGCCAGCAGCGTAGGAGGGGGCTCACAACAGAGGGAGCTGTTTTTT

length: 15
size: -
D: TRBD1
V: TRBV6-6
J: TRBJ2-5
CDR3: CASSYMTGNQETQYF
DNA: TGTGCCAGCAGTTACATGACAGGGAACCAAGAGACCCAGTACTTC

length: 13
size: once
D: -
V: TRBV2
J: TRBJ2-5
CDR3: CASSGDNQETQYF
DNA: TGTGCCAGCAGTGGTGACAATCAAGAGACCCAGTACTTC

length: 13
size: -
D: -
V: TRBV29-1
J: TRBJ1-4
CDR3: CSAQGRANEKLFF
DNA: TGCAGCGCCCAGGGGCGGGCTAATGAAAAACTGTTTTTT

length: 16
size: -
D: TRBD2
V: TRBV27
J: TRBJ2-1
CDR3: CASSSLAGGPRDEQFF
DNA: TGTGCCAGCAGTTCCCTAGCGGGAGGGCCTCGCGATGAGCAGTTCTTC

length: 16
size: -
D: TRBD2
V: TRBV29-1
J: TRBJ2-1
CDR3: CSVVWLAGVSYNEQFF
DNA: TGCAGCGTTGTTTGGCTAGCGGGGGTCTCCTACAATGAGCAGTTCTTC

length: 14
size: -
D: -
V: TRBV14
J: TRBJ1-2
CDR3: CASSQVEGAYGYTF
DNA: TGTGCCAGCAGCCAAGTTGAAGGAGCATATGGCTACACCTTC

length: 16
size: -
D: -
V: TRBV19
J: TRBJ1-2
CDR3: CASSINHRVFNYGYTF
DNA: TGTGCCAGTAGTATCAACCACAGGGTTTTTAACTATGGCTACACCTTC

length: 14
size: -
D: -
V: TRBV29-1
J: TRBJ1-1
CDR3: CSVEDPHRDTEAFF
DNA: TGCAGCGTTGAAGATCCGCACCGGGACACTGAAGCTTTCTTT

length: 15
size: -
D: -
V: TRBV18
J: TRBJ1-2
CDR3: CASSPDPGLTYGYTF
DNA: TGTGCCAGCTCACCGGACCCTGGACTCACTTATGGCTACACCTTC

length: 16
size: -
D: TRBD1
V: TRBV25-1
J: TRBJ2-2
CDR3: CATSSWGTGDTGELFF
DNA: TGTGCCACCTCGTCCTGGGGGACAGGGGACACCGGGGAGCTGTTTTTT

length: 18
size: -
D: -
V: TRBV1
J: TRBJ2-3
CDR3: CTSSQEGTSGSGADTQYF
DNA: TGCACCAGCAGCCAAGAGGGGACTAGCGGGAGTGGGGCAGATACGCAGTATTTT

length: 16
size: -
D: -
V: TRBV5-1
J: TRBJ2-7
CDR3: CASSLVGGGSSYEQYF
DNA: TGCGCCAGCAGCTTGGTCGGGGGTGGCAGCTCCTACGAGCAGTACTTC

length: 11
size: -
D: -
V: TRBV6-5
J: TRBJ2-7
CDR3: CASIHRGEQYF
DNA: TGTGCCAGCATCCACCGGGGCGAGCAGTACTTC

length: 15
size: few
D: TRBD2
V: TRBV13
J: TRBJ2-1
CDR3: CASSLVAGGYNEQFF
DNA: TGTGCCAGCAGCTTAGTAGCGGGGGGTTACAATGAGCAGTTCTTC